Listed here are 16 T cell receptor beta chains from one sample, sequenced in a study of blood T cell repertoires in COVID-19. Data came from immunoSEQ multiplex PCR; TCRdb stores just in-frame clones and leaves some out. The repertoire holds under 300,000 clones, roughly 93% seen once, with about 2.5% in the top ten. The sequenced sample consisted of PBMCs or T cells enriched from blood (not recorded which). These receptor sequences come from a middle-aged woman with acute COVID-19.

J is TRBJ1-6 and V is TRBV2, with 9 nucleotides matching TRBD1. In germline, CDR1 is SNHLY, CDR2 FYNNEI. This CDR3 is 19 amino acids long. With 6 bases clipped from V and 7 bases from J, the junction kept 19 bases outside the gene matches. The CDR3 coding sequence is TGTGCCAGCAGACACAGGGGGCCCGGTTTTCCTGGCTCAAATTCACCCCTCCACTTT. Translating gives CASRHRGPGFPGSNSPLHF.

This clone showed up just once. The J gene is TRBJ2-7, the V gene TRBV27, with 7 bases lining up with TRBD1. Looked up from germline, CDR1 is MNHEY and CDR2 is SMNVEV (reference sequence). This CDR3 has 16 residues. Unmatched junction bases numbered 12, after V lost 5 bases and J lost 2 bases. In DNA form, the CDR3 reads TGTGCCAGCAGTACCCTCCCCGGGACAGCAACCTACGAGCAGTACTTC. As protein: CASSTLPGTATYEQYF.

The J gene is TRBJ2-2, the V gene TRBV28, with a tentative D call TRBD1 (5 bases). CDR1 is MDHEN and CDR2 is SYDVKM in the germline V gene. CDR3 length equals 13 residues. V dropped 8 bases and J dropped 5 bases, with 12 bases sitting between them. This chain's CDR3 is CASQQEGTGELFF. The CDR3 bases are TGTGCCAGCCAACAGGAAGGTACCGGGGAGCTGTTTTTT.

The chain is built from TRBV27 and TRBJ1-1; a weak D match, TRBD1 (5 bases). The CDR3 has 15 residues. The germline gives CDR1 MNHEY, CDR2 SMNVEV (reference sequence). V was shortened by 0 bases and J by 1 base, with 9 bases between the two germline ends. CDR3 DNA: TGTGCCAGCAGTTTATCGCAGGGCGGGAACACTGAAGCTTTCTTT. It is translated as CASSLSQGGNTEAFF.

CDR3 DNA sequence: TGTGCCAGCCGCGGGACAGAAAATAATTCACCCCTCCACTTT. This codes for CASRGTENNSPLHF. This sequence joins TRBV2 and TRBJ1-6; 7 bases match TRBD1. Germline V gene lookup returns CDR1 SNHLY and CDR2 FYNNEI. The CDR3 is made up of 14 amino acids. Losses at the gene ends were 8 bases for V and 5 bases for J; bases not matched to a gene: 6. Variable domain in full (rest from reference TRBV2 and TRBJ1-6): EPEVTQTPSHQVTQMGQEVILRCVPISNHLYFYWYRQILGQKVEFLVSFYNNEISEKSEIFDDQFSVERPDGSNFTLKIRSTKLEDSAMYFCASRGTENNSPLHFGNGTRLTVT.

The rearrangement uses TRBV2 and TRBJ1-2; weak D call: TRBD1 (6 bases). This CDR3 has 16 amino acids. Germline loops: CDR1 SNHLY, CDR2 FYNNEI. The V end lost 8 bases, the J end lost 2 bases, and 21 bases lay between the germline ends. CDR3 amino acids: CASRSGQSPINYGYTF. The CDR3 region has the DNA TGTGCCAGCCGAAGCGGACAGTCCCCTATCAACTATGGCTACACCTTC.

V is TRBV11-3 and J is TRBJ2-5; TRBD2 matches at 10 bases. The CDR3 runs to 15 residues. J lost 4 bases, V lost 4 bases, and 6 bases had no gene match. CDR1 SGHNT and CDR2 YENEEA come from the germline V gene. The CDR3 nucleotides are TGTGCCAGCAGCTACCGGACTAGCGGTGGAGAGACCCAGTACTTC. The encoded protein is CASSYRTSGGETQYF.

The rearrangement uses TRBV5-8 and TRBJ2-5, with a weak D call TRBD2 (6 bases). V lost 4 bases, J lost 5 bases, and 18 bases lay in between. Looked up from germline, CDR1 is SGHTS and CDR2 is YDEGEE. The CDR3 loop spans 15 amino acids. The CDR3 nucleotides are TGTGCCAGCAGCAGCCCTGGGACTTCACCGGAGACCCAGTACTTC. It codes for CASSSPGTSPETQYF. The full variable domain, its missing parts supplied by reference TRBV5-8 and TRBJ2-5, is EAGVTQSPTHLIKTRGQQATLRCSPISGHTSVYWYQQALGLGLQFLLWYDEGEERNRGNFPPRFSGRQFPNYSSELNVNALELEDSALYLCASSSPGTSPETQYFGPGTRLLVL.

The rearrangement joins TRBV19 to TRBJ2-3, with 12 bases aligning to TRBD2. The J segment lost 2 bases and the V segment lost 5 bases, leaving 2 bases of the junction unmatched. CDR1 and CDR2 (germline): LNHDA, SQIVND (reference sequence). This CDR3 has 15 residues. Here the CDR3 reads CASSSSGRDTDTQYF. The CDR3 DNA reads TGTGCCAGTAGTTCTAGCGGGAGGGACACAGATACGCAGTATTTT.

This clone has only a few counts. V and J are TRBV15 and TRBJ1-5, with D possibly being TRBD1 (6 bases). V was shortened by 4 bases and J by 0 bases, with 10 bases between the two germline ends. Germline CDR1 is LNHNV and CDR2 is YYDKDF (reference sequence). This CDR3 comprises 15 residues. The DNA for the CDR3 is TGTGCCACCAGCAAAGAGACAGGTAGCAATCAGCCCCAGCATTTT. Translation gives CATSKETGSNQPQHF. The whole variable domain, remainder taken from reference TRBV15 and TRBJ1-5, is DAMVIQNPRYQVTQFGKPVTLSCSQTLNHNVMYWYQQKSSQAPKLLFHYYDKDFNNEADTPDNFQSRRPNTSFCFLDIRSPGLGDTAMYLCATSKETGSNQPQHFGDGTRLSIL.

The chain recombines TRBV14 with TRBJ1-3; no clear D. This CDR3 is 13 amino acids long. Deletions cut 0 bases from V and 5 bases from J, with 5 bases between. Germline V CDR1 and CDR2: SGHDN, FVKESK. CDR3 coding DNA: TGTGCCAGCAGCCAAGAAAGCAGAAACACCATATATTTT. Translated, it gives CASSQESRNTIYF.

The V call is TRBV3-1 (or the pseudogene TRBV3-2), the J call TRBJ2-1; weak D call: TRBD2 (5 bases). The V gene lost 3 bases and the J gene lost 10 bases, with 16 bases spanning the gap. The length of the CDR3 is 14 residues. Germline CDR1 LGHDT, CDR2 YNNKEL (reference sequence). DNA for the CDR3: TGTGCCAGCAGCCAGTGGGCTAGCCGCTACGAGCAGTTCTTC. It yields the protein CASSQWASRYEQFF.

The genes are TRBV9 and TRBJ2-3; D is possibly TRBD1 (5 bases). Germline V gene sequence: CDR1 SGDLS, CDR2 YYNGEE. This CDR3 has 13 amino acids. V dropped 0 bases and J dropped 6 bases, with 8 bases sitting between them. CDR3 in amino acids: CASSVEPGDTQYF. CDR3 in DNA: TGTGCCAGCAGCGTAGAACCAGGGGATACGCAGTATTTT.

This chain connects TRBV28 to TRBJ2-7; 12 positions match TRBD1. V trimming: 3 bases; J trimming: 4 bases; junction bases outside the gene matches: 7. The CDR3 totals 16 residues. The V gene's germline CDR1 is MDHEN and CDR2 SYDVKM. The CDR3: CASSLAGTGGRYEQYF. In nucleotides, the CDR3 is TGTGCCAGCAGTTTGGCCGGGACAGGGGGCCGGTACGAGCAGTACTTC. The variable domain in full, with the rest retrieved from reference TRBV28 and TRBJ2-7, is DVKVTQSSRYLVKRTGEKVFLECVQDMDHENMFWYRQDPGLGLRLIYFSYDVKMKEKGDIPEGYSVSREKKERFSLILESASTNQTSMYLCASSLAGTGGRYEQYFGPGTRLTVT.

The chain employs TRBV9 and TRBJ2-7, with D perhaps matching TRBD1 (6 bases). Germline values: CDR1 SGDLS, CDR2 YYNGEE. This CDR3 has 13 amino acids. V was trimmed by 5 bases and J by 2 bases, leaving 11 bases between them. The CDR3 here is CASSGTNAYEQYF. CDR3 in DNA: TGTGCCAGCAGTGGGACAAACGCCTACGAGCAGTACTTC.

Of note for this clone: Other DNA sequences in this specimen translate into the identical CDR3. The genes are TRBV18 and TRBJ1-3, with D hard to call. Trimming cost V 3 bases and J 1 base, with 4 bases left between them. The CDR3 sequence is 13 residues long. Germline assignment: CDR1 KGHSH and CDR2 LQKENI. In DNA form, the CDR3 reads TGTGCCAGCTCACCTTCATCTGGAAACACCATATATTTT. It specifies CASSPSSGNTIYF.